This entry concerns a single T cell receptor beta chain. Its antigen is undetermined. The read comes to an end 3 residues before the CDR3 does, leaving the germline J gene to fill in the end. These data come from a study of T cell clonality in common variable immunodeficiency. Broader study findings: What drives increased CVID clonality needs T cell subpopulation sequencing. Shared TCRbeta clones were fewer between CVID subjects than controls. Common variable immunodeficiency TCR beta sequences reportedly had fewer deletions and N-nucleotide insertions.

Aged 9 to 64 years, CVID subjects averaged about 38 years old. No CVID subject was ill or on immunomodulatory drugs when sampled. Measured with immunoSEQ multiplex PCR; TCRdb has only the in-frame clones, and not every one. The sample has 30,000 to 40,000 clones, none seen only once. The germline gives CDR1 SEHNR, CDR2 FQNEAQ (reference sequence). Trimming pared 1 base from V and 7 bases from J, leaving 10 bases between. The CDR3 runs to 14 residues. The source material was peripheral blood mononuclear cells. The chain has TRBV7-9 and TRBJ1-4; a possible D gene is TRBD1 (5 bases). The sequence derives from a human donor with common variable immunodeficiency. Incomplete CDR3 DNA: TGTGCCAGCAGCTTAGGTACCGGGGGTGAAAAA. This codes for CASSLGTGGEK. From start to end, the CDR3 is CASSLGTGGEKLFF.